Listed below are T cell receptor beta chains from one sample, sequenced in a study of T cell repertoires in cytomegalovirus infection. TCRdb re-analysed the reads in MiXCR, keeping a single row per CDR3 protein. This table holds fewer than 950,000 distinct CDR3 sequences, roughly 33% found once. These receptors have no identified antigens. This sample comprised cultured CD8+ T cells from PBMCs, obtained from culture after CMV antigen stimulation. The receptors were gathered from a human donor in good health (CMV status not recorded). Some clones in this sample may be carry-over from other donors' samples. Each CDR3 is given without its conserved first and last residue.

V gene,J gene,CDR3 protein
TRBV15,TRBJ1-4,ATNPGQGREKLF
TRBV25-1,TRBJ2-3,ASRGAAGVTDTQY
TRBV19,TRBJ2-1,ASSPLQRGAYNEQF
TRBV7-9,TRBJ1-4,ANRIGHAEPNEKLF
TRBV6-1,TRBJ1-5,ASSELSKYQPQH
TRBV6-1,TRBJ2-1,ASSEPPSGAYNEQF
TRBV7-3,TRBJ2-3,ASSLFDSSSTDTQY
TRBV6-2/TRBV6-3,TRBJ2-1,ASSGWGNEQF
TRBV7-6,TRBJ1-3,ASSLYIGLGNTIY
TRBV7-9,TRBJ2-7,AFSQYLSYEQY
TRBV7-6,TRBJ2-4,ASSSQGGIAKNIQY
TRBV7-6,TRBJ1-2,ASSLSPLLDGYT
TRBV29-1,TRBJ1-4,SVLGTATNEKLF
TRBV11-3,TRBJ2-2,ASSLGRAGELF
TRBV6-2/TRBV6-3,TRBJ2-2,ASRPGTPRIGELF
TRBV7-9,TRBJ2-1,ASSKGAVQF
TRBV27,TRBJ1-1,ASSFWDGEAF
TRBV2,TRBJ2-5,ASSVARAGPRETQY
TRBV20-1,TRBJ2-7,SARDLESHYEQY
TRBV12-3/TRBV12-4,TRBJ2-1,ASSLKGDSFNEQF
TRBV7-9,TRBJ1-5,ASSLAGRQAQH
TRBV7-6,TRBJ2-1,ASSFGVSSYNEQF
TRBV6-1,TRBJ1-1,ASSEDWGMNTEAF
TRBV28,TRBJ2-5,ASSFVLPQRGWGETQY
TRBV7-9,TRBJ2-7,VSTTPGQGARYEQY
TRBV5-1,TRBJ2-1,ASSPGTGGPRDEQF
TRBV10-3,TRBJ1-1,AIRENTEAF
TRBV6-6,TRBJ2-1,ASNSKGPYYNEQF
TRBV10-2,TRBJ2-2,ASSESGLHTGELF
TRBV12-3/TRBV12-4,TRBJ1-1,ASSLVVGVRSMNTEAF
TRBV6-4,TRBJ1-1,ASLRTGNTEAF
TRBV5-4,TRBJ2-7,ASSFTGVAGEQY
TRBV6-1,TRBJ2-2,ASSRTGSRTGELF
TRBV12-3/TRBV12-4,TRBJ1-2,ASKIRGRFHGYT
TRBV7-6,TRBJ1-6,ASSLAPLH
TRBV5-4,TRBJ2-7,ASSSGRAYEQY
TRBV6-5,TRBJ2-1,ASTPGRSSYNEQF
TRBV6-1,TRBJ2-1,ASKRLGGEQF